This TCR beta chain was recovered during a study of OX40 agonist ivuxolimab in advanced cancers. For the study at large: Patients were given ivuxolimab, an antibody that agonizes OX40 (CD134). Prior anti-PD-1, anti-PD-L1 or anti-CTLA-4 therapy was allowed; less than 45% had some.

As regards this clone: The antigen remains unidentified.

Study-wide points: Some of the nonresponding patients also showed low levels of normalized T-cell clonal expansion.

Germline assignment: CDR1 MNHEY and CDR2 SMNVEV (reference sequence). Trimming stripped 3 bases from V and 8 bases from J, with 10 bases between. This CDR3 has 12 residues. Data came from immunoSEQ multiplex PCR; TCRdb stores just in-frame clones and leaves some out. The table records approximately 66,000 clones, about 85% of them present only once. Patients with a history of autoimmune disease or on systemic immunosuppression were excluded. Sequenced material: CD4+ or CD8+ T cells sorted from blood, taken in a trial of the OX40 agonist ivuxolimab. The V gene is TRBV27, the J gene TRBJ1-2; D unresolved. The clonotype originates from an adult with an advanced solid tumor such as melanoma, head and neck, liver or kidney cancer. The CDR3 region is CASSFEGGGYTF. DNA of the CDR3: TGTGCCAGCAGTTTTGAGGGAGGAGGCTACACCTTC.